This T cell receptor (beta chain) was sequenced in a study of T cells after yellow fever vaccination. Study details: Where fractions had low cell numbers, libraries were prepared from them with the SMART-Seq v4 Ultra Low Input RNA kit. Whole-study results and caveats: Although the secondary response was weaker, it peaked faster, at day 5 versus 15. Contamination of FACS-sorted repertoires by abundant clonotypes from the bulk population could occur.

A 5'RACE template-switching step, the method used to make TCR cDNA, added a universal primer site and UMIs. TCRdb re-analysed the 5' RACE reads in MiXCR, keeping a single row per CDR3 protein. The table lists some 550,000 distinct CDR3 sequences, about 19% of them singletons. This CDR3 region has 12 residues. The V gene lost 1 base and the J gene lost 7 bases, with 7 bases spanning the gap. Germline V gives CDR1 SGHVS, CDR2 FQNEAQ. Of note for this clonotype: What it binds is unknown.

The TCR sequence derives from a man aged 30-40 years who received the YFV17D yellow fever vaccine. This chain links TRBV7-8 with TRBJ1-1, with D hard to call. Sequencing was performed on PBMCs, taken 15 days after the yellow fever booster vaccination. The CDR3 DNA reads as TGTGCCAGCAGCTTAGGGGTGAATGAAGCTTTCTTT. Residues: CASSLGVNEAFF. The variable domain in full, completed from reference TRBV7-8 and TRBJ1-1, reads GAGVSQSPRYKVAKRGQDVALRCDPISGHVSLFWYQQALGQGPEFLTYFQNEAQLDKSGLPSDRFFAERPEGSVSTLKIQRTQQEDSAVYLCASSLGVNEAFFGQGTRLTVV.